Listed below are T cell receptor beta chains from one sample, sequenced in a study of human T cells and chemical hapten exposure. TCRdb re-called the RACE reads with MiXCR, one entry per CDR3 protein. The data show some 93,000 distinct CDR3 sequences, roughly 8% seen once. What was sequenced was whole blood. The source is a female donor in good health. Some clones in this sample may be carry-over from other donors' samples. CDR3s include the opening cysteine and the closing phenylalanine or tryptophan. The order of the fields is J gene, clone size, D gene, V gene, CDR3 protein, CDR3 DNA. A D gene is named only where the DNA matches it firmly. Expanded clones are given a class, and other clones once, few, many or no size at all.

>TRBJ2-3|few|-|TRBV25-1
CASSDPSGERSSTDTQYF
TGTGCCAGCAGTGATCCCTCTGGAGAGCGTTCTAGCACAGATACGCAGTATTTT
>TRBJ1-1|few|-|TRBV5-4
CASSLEQFTEAFF
TGTGCCAGCAGCTTGGAACAGTTCACTGAAGCTTTCTTT
>TRBJ2-1|many|-|TRBV28
CASSSPASNYNEQFF
TGTGCCAGCAGTTCCCCAGCTTCGAACTACAATGAGCAGTTCTTC
>TRBJ1-2|few|TRBD1|TRBV7-2
CASSLFGQGSSYTF
TGTGCCAGCAGCTTATTCGGACAGGGCTCGAGCTACACCTTC
>TRBJ2-1|many|TRBD2|TRBV5-1
CASSLMTSASYNEQFF
TGCGCCAGCAGCTTAATGACTAGCGCGAGCTACAATGAGCAGTTCTTC
>TRBJ2-7|few|TRBD2|TRBV7-2
CASSLTGTRGEQYF
TGTGCCAGCAGCTTAACCGGGACTAGGGGGGAGCAGTACTTC
>TRBJ1-1|-|-|TRBV28
CASSQNTRTMNTEAFF
TGTGCCAGCAGTCAAAACACCCGGACCATGAACACTGAAGCTTTCTTT
>TRBJ1-1|-|-|TRBV6-5
CASGRGGTEAFF
TGTGCCAGCGGGCGGGGGGGCACTGAAGCTTTCTTT
>TRBJ1-1|-|-|TRBV12-3/TRBV12-4
CASSRGLEGTEAFF
TGTGCCAGCAGTAGGGGACTCGAGGGCACTGAAGCTTTCTTT
>TRBJ2-1|many|TRBD1|TRBV20-1
CSAQSHRGYRNEQFF
TGCAGTGCCCAAAGCCACAGGGGTTATCGCAATGAGCAGTTCTTC
>TRBJ2-3|-|TRBD2|TRBV27
CVSHRLAGATDTQYF
TGTGTCAGTCACCGACTAGCGGGCGCCACAGATACGCAGTATTTT
>TRBJ2-7|many|-|TRBV9
CASSASGQPANEQYF
TGTGCCAGCAGCGCGAGTGGACAGCCCGCCAACGAGCAGTACTTC
>TRBJ2-2|-|-|TRBV9
CASSAHPDRFTGELFF
TGTGCCAGCAGCGCCCACCCGGACAGATTCACCGGGGAGCTGTTTTTT
>TRBJ1-3|few|TRBD1|TRBV9
CASSVEETGGRGNTIYF
TGTGCCAGCAGCGTAGAGGAGACAGGGGGAAGGGGAAACACCATATATTTT
>TRBJ1-5|many|TRBD1|TRBV7-2
CASSSRQGHNQPQHF
TGTGCCAGCAGCTCACGACAGGGCCACAATCAGCCCCAGCATTTT
>TRBJ1-1|many|TRBD1|TRBV3-1
CASSRQGRTEAFF
TGTGCCAGCAGCCGACAGGGTCGGACTGAAGCTTTCTTT